The rows below give T cell receptor beta chains drawn from one sample of a study of identical twins. One entry per CDR3 protein results from TCRdb running MiXCR on the 5' RACE reads. The sample carries 200,000 to 250,000 distinct CDR3 sequences, about 13% recorded once. These records were also assigned to another study, of yellow fever vaccine responses in identical twins.

The source material was memory (CD45RO+) T cells sorted from blood. The receptor set was obtained from a woman between 18 and 29 years old in good health. CDR3s include the opening cysteine and the closing phenylalanine or tryptophan. The D gene is left open where the match is weak. Not every row has a clone size; where given, it reads once, few, many or a size class.

v_call,j_call,clone_size,d_call,cdr3_aa,cdr3_nt
TRBV6-6,TRBJ1-1,few,-,CASSFSADEAFF,TGTGCCAGCAGTTTCTCGGCAGATGAAGCTTTCTTT
TRBV11-2,TRBJ2-1,-,-,CASSLRPGGPFNEQFF,TGTGCCAGCAGCTTGCGTCCCGGGGGGCCCTTCAATGAGCAGTTCTTC
TRBV7-2,TRBJ2-3,-,-,CASGRGSTDTQYF,TGTGCCAGCGGACGGGGTTCGACAGATACGCAGTATTTT
TRBV20-1,TRBJ1-4,-,TRBD1,CSANGRGRSEKLFF,TGCAGTGCTAATGGGAGGGGGCGGTCGGAAAAACTGTTTTTT
TRBV18,TRBJ2-7,few,TRBD2,CASSPPTSGTYEQYF,TGTGCCAGCTCACCACCGACTAGCGGGACCTACGAGCAGTACTTC
TRBV20-1,TRBJ2-1,few,TRBD2,CSASLTSGVSNEQFF,TGCAGTGCTTCACTGACTAGCGGGGTCAGCAATGAGCAGTTCTTC
TRBV27,TRBJ2-6,few,TRBD1,CASSIQGAILSGANVLTF,TGTGCCAGCAGTATACAGGGGGCGATACTGTCTGGGGCCAACGTCCTGACTTTC
TRBV13,TRBJ2-5,-,-,CASSLGPIQETQYF,TGTGCCAGCAGCTTAGGCCCGATCCAAGAGACCCAGTACTTC
TRBV3-1,TRBJ2-1,-,TRBD1,CASSPGQGNNEQFF,TGTGCCAGCAGCCCGGGACAGGGGAACAATGAGCAGTTCTTC
TRBV7-9,TRBJ2-7,-,-,CASSFPRRAGSSYEQYF,TGTGCCAGCAGCTTTCCCCGCAGGGCAGGGAGCTCCTACGAGCAGTACTTC
TRBV25-1,TRBJ2-1,few,TRBD2,CASSGQLANEQFF,TGTGCCAGCAGTGGTCAACTAGCGAATGAGCAGTTCTTC
TRBV7-9,TRBJ2-7,many,-,CASSSAPGLSSYEQYF,TGTGCCAGCAGCTCCGCTCCGGGACTTTCCTCCTACGAGCAGTACTTC
TRBV20-1,TRBJ2-2,many,TRBD1,CSVPTGGDTGELFF,TGCAGTGTCCCGACAGGGGGGGACACCGGGGAGCTGTTTTTT
TRBV12-3/TRBV12-4,TRBJ1-5,many,-,CASSSGSNQPQHF,TGTGCCAGCAGTTCGGGAAGCAATCAGCCCCAGCATTTT
TRBV3-1,TRBJ2-1,-,TRBD1,CASSQAGTANEQFF,TGTGCCAGCAGCCAAGCCGGGACAGCCAATGAGCAGTTCTTC
TRBV7-9,TRBJ1-5,-,-,CASSPDGYSNQPQHF,TGTGCCAGCAGCCCCGACGGTTATAGCAATCAGCCCCAGCATTTT